These 24 T cell receptor beta chains share one sample of origin, sequenced in a study of identical twins. TCRdb reprocessed the 5' RACE reads via MiXCR and lists one record per CDR3 protein. The sample lists some 630,000 distinct CDR3 sequences, roughly 6.6% occurring once. The same specimen was also included in a second study, on yellow fever vaccine responses in identical twins.

Sequenced material: PBMCs. The receptors stem from a young woman in good health.

The chain has TRBV20-1 and TRBJ2-1, with 10 bases lining up with TRBD2. The CDR3 loop spans 16 amino acids. In germline, CDR1 is DFQATT, CDR2 SNEGSKA (reference sequence). After removal of 2 bases from V and 2 bases from J, the junction contained 6 bases not matched to a gene. Here the CDR3 reads CSARLAGVLAYNEQFF. The CDR3, as DNA: TGCAGTGCTAGACTAGCGGGAGTATTAGCCTACAATGAGCAGTTCTTC.

This clonotype has at least ten counts. V is TRBV2 and J is TRBJ2-1, with D hard to call. V lost 11 bases and J lost 5, with 7 bases in between. The V gene's germline CDR1 is SNHLY and CDR2 FYNNEI. The CDR3 has 10 amino acids. This chain's CDR3 is CAGYHNEQFF. CDR3 nucleotides: TGTGCCGGCTACCACAATGAGCAGTTCTTC. Variable domain in full (rest from reference TRBV2 and TRBJ2-1): EPEVTQTPSHQVTQMGQEVILRCVPISNHLYFYWYRQILGQKVEFLVSFYNNEISEKSEIFDDQFSVERPDGSNFTLKIRSTKLEDSAMYFCAGYHNEQFFGPGTRLTVL.

This clonotype came up a few times. Here the CDR3 omits its conserved ending phenylalanine or tryptophan, so a read error is the likely source. The chain recombines TRBV15 with TRBJ2-5; TRBD1 or TRBD2 may be the D gene (5 bases each). The CDR3 covers 18 residues. In germline, CDR1 is LNHNV, CDR2 YYDKDF (reference sequence). The V gene lost 0 bases and the J gene lost 0 bases, with 17 bases spanning the gap. CDR3 bases: TGTGCCACCAGCAGAGATCCCTTGAGAGGGGCAAACCAAGAGACCCAGTACTCC. Translating it yields CATSRDPLRGANQETQYS.

There are many counts of this clonotype. CDR3 in amino acids: CASRRGTTEAFF. The CDR3, as DNA: TGTGCCAGCAGAAGAGGGACCACTGAAGCTTTCTTT. This chain connects TRBV12-3 or TRBV12-4 to TRBJ1-1; possible D gene TRBD1, 5 bases. The CDR3 is 12 residues long. Trimming cost V 6 bases and J 4 bases, with 9 bases left between them.

This clonotype was counted ten times or more. The chain links TRBV5-1 to TRBJ2-7; TRBD1 aligns across 9 bases. There are 15 residues in the CDR3. V was clipped by 0 bases and J by 2 bases; unmatched bases: 3. The germline V gene has CDR1 SGHRS and CDR2 YFSETQ. The CDR3 here is CASSLETGGTYEQYF. The CDR3 bases are TGCGCCAGCAGCTTGGAGACAGGGGGTACCTACGAGCAGTACTTC. The full variable domain, completed using reference TRBV5-1 and TRBJ2-7, is KAGVTQTPRYLIKTRGQQVTLSCSPISGHRSVSWYQQTPGQGLQFLFEYFSETQRNKGNFPGRFSGRQFSNSRSEMNVSTLELGDSALYLCASSLETGGTYEQYFGPGTRLTVT.

This chain uses TRBV2 with TRBJ2-4, with no clear D. CDR3 size: 15 residues. Germline CDR1 SNHLY, CDR2 FYNNEI. The V gene lost 9 bases and the J gene lost 3 bases, with 18 bases spanning the gap. The CDR3 DNA sequence: TGTGCCAGTTCAAGGCCAAATCTGGGCAAAAACATTCAGTACTTC. It encodes CASSRPNLGKNIQYF.

This clonotype was observed a few times. The chain recombines TRBV9 with TRBJ2-1; D gene unclear. Germline CDR1 and CDR2: SGDLS and YYNGEE. Trimming cost V 0 bases and J 2 bases, with 6 bases left between them. The CDR3 runs to 14 residues. The CDR3 coding sequence is TGTGCCAGCAGCGTAGGTAACACCTACAATGAGCAGTTCTTC. Its protein product is CASSVGNTYNEQFF.

The sample holds a few counts of this clonotype. This CDR3 reads CSARGGLPETQYF. The DNA of the CDR3 is TGCAGTGCTAGGGGTGGACTCCCAGAGACCCAGTACTTC. V is TRBV20-1 and J is TRBJ2-5, with a tentative D call TRBD2 (5 bases). The germline V gene has CDR1 DFQATT and CDR2 SNEGSKA (reference sequence). This CDR3 is built from 13 residues. Trimming removed 3 bases at V and 4 bases at J, with 12 bases between.

This clonotype turned up a few times. The chain carries TRBV15 and TRBJ1-1, with D possibly matching TRBD1 (5 bases). V lost 4 bases and J 2 bases, leaving 17 bases between the germline ends. Per the germline V gene, CDR1 is LNHNV and CDR2 is YYDKDF (reference sequence). The CDR3 runs 16 residues. The CDR3: CATSTPRGKGNTEAFF. CDR3 DNA: TGTGCCACCAGCACCCCAAGGGGTAAGGGTAACACTGAAGCTTTCTTT.

This clonotype was counted only a few times. This CDR3 reads CASSYGLAGTTSTDTQYF. The CDR3 coding sequence is TGCGCCAGCAGCTACGGACTAGCGGGAACCACTAGCACAGATACGCAGTATTTT. The chain links TRBV5-1 to TRBJ2-3; 12 nucleotides agree with TRBD2. Trimming at V came to 3 bases and at J to 0 bases, leaving 8 bases not matched to a gene. Germline CDR1 is SGHRS and CDR2 is YFSETQ. CDR3 length: 18 residues.

This clonotype was recorded at least ten times. CDR3 residues: CASSFGVRAEAFF. The CDR3 DNA reads TGTGCCAGCAGTTTCGGGGTCAGGGCCGAAGCTTTCTTT. The chain joins TRBV12-3 or TRBV12-4 to TRBJ1-1; perhaps TRBD1 as D (5 bases). This CDR3 has 13 residues. With 3 bases removed from V and 8 bases from J, the gap between germline ends came to 13 bases.

This clonotype was recorded many times. V gene TRBV29-1 combines with J gene TRBJ2-6; D uncertain. Trimming removed 4 bases from V and 0 bases from J, with 7 bases in between. This CDR3 region has 14 residues. The germline V gene encodes CDR1 SQVTM and CDR2 ANQGSEA. The CDR3 coding sequence is TGCAGCGTTGCTGAGATCTCTGGGGCCAACGTCCTGACTTTC. Translated: CSVAEISGANVLTF.

The genes are TRBV7-2 and TRBJ2-7, with D perhaps being TRBD1 or TRBD2 (6 bases each). The CDR3 totals 15 residues. The germline V gene encodes CDR1 SGHTA and CDR2 FQGNSA. The V end was cut by 6 bases, the J end by 0 bases, with 15 bases between. The CDR3 DNA is TGTGCCAGCAGGAAGGGGGGCGGTAGCTCCTACGAGCAGTACTTC. As protein: CASRKGGGSSYEQYF.

The chain recombines TRBV18 with TRBJ2-1, with D unclear. CDR3 size: 13 residues. V dropped 4 bases and J dropped 6 bases, with 10 bases sitting between them. From germline, CDR1 is KGHSH and CDR2 LQKENI. CDR3 sequence reads: CASSLSVGNEQFF. CDR3 nucleotide sequence: TGTGCCAGCTCACTTTCGGTGGGCAATGAGCAGTTCTTC.

CDR3 protein: CASSQASGGAANTGELFF. Here the CDR3 DNA reads TGTGCCAGCAGCCAGGCTAGCGGGGGGGCAGCGAACACCGGGGAGCTGTTTTTT. The chain has TRBV4-2 and TRBJ2-2, with TRBD2 identical over 12 bases. V trimming: 3 bases; J trimming: 0 bases; junction bases outside the gene matches: 5. Germline CDR1 and CDR2: LGHNA and YNFKEQ. This CDR3 is 18 amino acids long.

In its sample, this clonotype was seen many times. This sequence joins TRBV24-1 and TRBJ2-1, with a weak D call TRBD2 (6 bases). Deletions cut 5 bases from V and 5 bases from J, with 9 bases between. The CDR3 runs 13 residues. Germline loops: CDR1 KGHDR, CDR2 SFDVKD. CDR3 coding DNA: TGTGCCACCAGTGGGCGCGGGGACAATGAGCAGTTCTTC. It encodes CATSGRGDNEQFF.

The J gene is TRBJ2-3, the V gene TRBV6-1; 12 bases line up with TRBD1. Trimming removed 6 bases from V and 7 bases from J; junction bases left unmatched: 11. Germline CDR1 reads MNHNS; CDR2 reads SASEGT. The CDR3 is 16 residues long. The chain's CDR3 is CASSPGGTGGGYTQYF. For the CDR3, the DNA is TGTGCCAGCAGCCCCGGTGGGACAGGGGGCGGGTATACGCAGTATTTT.

In its sample, this clonotype was seen many times. The J gene is TRBJ2-7, the V gene TRBV7-6, with D maybe TRBD2 (5 bases). The CDR3 has 15 residues. The germline V and J ends were trimmed by 1 base and 5 bases, with 15 bases remaining between them. The V gene's germline CDR1 is SGHVS and CDR2 FNYEAQ. Here the CDR3 reads CASSLEGRPTNEQYF. The CDR3 bases are TGTGCCAGCAGCTTAGAGGGCAGGCCGACTAACGAGCAGTACTTC. The full variable domain, its missing parts supplied by reference TRBV7-6 and TRBJ2-7, is GAGVSQSPRYKVTKRGQDVALRCDPISGHVSLYWYRQALGQGPEFLTYFNYEAQQDKSGLPNDRFSAERPEGSISTLTIQRTEQRDSAMYRCASSLEGRPTNEQYFGPGTRLTVT.

This clonotype was detected a few times. This rearrangement joins TRBV4-2 to TRBJ1-2; 7 bases fit TRBD1. The CDR3 covers 14 residues. V lost 3 bases to trimming and J lost 6 bases; unmatched junction nucleotides: 7. Looked up from germline, CDR1 is LGHNA and CDR2 is YNFKEQ. For the CDR3, the DNA is TGTGCCAGCAGCCATGATATCAGGGGGGATGGCTACACCTTC. It translates to CASSHDIRGDGYTF.

The chain has TRBV3-1 and TRBJ2-4; maybe TRBD1 (5 bases). CDR1 and CDR2 from the germline V gene are LGHDT and YNNKEL (reference sequence). CDR3 length: 15 residues. V lost 3 bases and J 0 bases, leaving 9 bases between the germline ends. The CDR3 DNA reads as TGTGCCAGCAGCCACTCAGGGATAGCCAAAAACATTCAGTACTTC. Translated, it gives CASSHSGIAKNIQYF. The complete variable domain, with remaining parts taken from reference TRBV3-1 and TRBJ2-4, reads DTAVSQTPKYLVTQMGNDKSIKCEQNLGHDTMYWYKQDSKKFLKIMFSYNNKELIINETVPNRFSPKSPDKAHLNLHINSLELGDSAVYFCASSHSGIAKNIQYFGAGTRLSVL.

This clonotype occurred many times. J is TRBJ1-4 and V is TRBV5-1; D unresolved. Germline CDR1 SGHRS, CDR2 YFSETQ. CDR3 length equals 16 residues. The germline V and J ends were trimmed by 0 bases and 3 bases, with 12 bases remaining between them. The CDR3 bases are TGCGCCAGCAGCTTGGATGCGGTTGCGGCTAATGAAAAACTGTTTTTT. Translating it yields CASSLDAVAANEKLFF.

This clonotype was seen repeatedly, ten times or more. This chain connects TRBV7-9 to TRBJ2-2, with D unclear. The CDR3 extends over 12 amino acids. V was trimmed by 5 bases and J by 5 bases, leaving 6 bases between them. Germline V gives CDR1 SEHNR, CDR2 FQNEAQ (reference sequence). CDR3 in amino acids: CASSHKTGELFF. CDR3 nucleotide sequence: TGTGCCAGCAGCCACAAGACCGGGGAGCTGTTTTTT.

This clonotype was recorded a few times. The rearrangement links TRBV5-6 to TRBJ2-1; 8 positions agree with TRBD2. Germline V CDR1 and CDR2: SGHDT, YYEEEE. Germline trimming cut 4 bases from V and 2 bases from J; bases unmatched to any gene: 5. The CDR3 is 15 amino acids. The CDR3 sequence is CASSPGLGTYNEQFF. As DNA, the CDR3 is TGTGCCAGCAGCCCGGGACTAGGAACCTACAATGAGCAGTTCTTC.

V is TRBV29-1 and J is TRBJ2-5; D possibly corresponds to TRBD2 (6 bases). Trimming left V 4 bases short and J 5 bases short, with 20 bases between. CDR1 and CDR2 from the germline V gene are SQVTM and ANQGSEA. The CDR3 is made up of 15 amino acids. The DNA of the CDR3 is TGCAGCGTTGTCAACCCGGGACTGCGAGAGGAGACCCAGTACTTC. It translates to CSVVNPGLREETQYF. The whole variable domain, filled in from reference TRBV29-1 and TRBJ2-5, reads SAVISQKPSRDICQRGTSLTIQCQVDSQVTMMFWYRQQPGQSLTLIATANQGSEATYESGFVIDKFPISRPNLTFSTLTVSNMSPEDSSIYLCSVVNPGLREETQYFGPGTRLLVL.